Below are 19 T cell receptor beta chains sequenced from a single sample in a study of cytomegalovirus exposure and HLA in healthy donors. PCR was performed using 60 Vbeta and 13 Jbeta primers. Clones were read by immunoSEQ multiplex PCR, and TCRdb kept only the in-frame ones, dropping some. The sample lists roughly 120,000 clones, around 70% occurring once. The sample taken for sequencing was PBMCs. The receptors come from a woman between 45 and 60 years old in good health and CMV-seropositive.

The chain carries TRBV7-2 and TRBJ2-5; D not resolved. In germline, CDR1 is SGHTA, CDR2 FQGNSA. The CDR3 has 13 amino acids. V lost 3 bases and J lost 2, with 7 bases in between. The CDR3 DNA follows: TGTGCCAGCAGCTTTAACAGACAAGAGACCCAGTACTTC. As protein: CASSFNRQETQYF.

The V call is TRBV7-2, the J call TRBJ2-3; 12 bases map to TRBD2. Germline V lookup: CDR1 SGHTA, CDR2 FQGNSA. Trimming cost V 5 bases and J 5 bases; bases outside gene matches: 8. This CDR3 comprises 16 residues. DNA for the CDR3: TGTGCCAGCAGCCGTAAGACTAGCGGGAGTGGAGATACGCAGTATTTT. Translation gives CASSRKTSGSGDTQYF.

The V gene is TRBV27, the J gene TRBJ1-4, with TRBD1 as a possible D gene (5 bases). Trimming removed 5 bases from V and 2 bases from J, with 15 bases in between. Germline V gives CDR1 MNHEY, CDR2 SMNVEV (reference sequence). The CDR3 is 16 residues long. As DNA, the CDR3 is TGTGCCAGCAGTCTCAACATGGGACTGACTAATGAAAAACTGTTTTTT. Translating gives CASSLNMGLTNEKLFF.

The chain uses TRBV6-5 and TRBJ2-1; the match to TRBD1 covers 10 bases. In germline, CDR1 is MNHEY, CDR2 SVGAGI. The CDR3 covers 15 residues. The ends lost 6 bases at V and 7 bases at J; junction bases unmatched: 9. Here the CDR3 DNA reads TGTGCCAGCAGAAAAACCGGGACAGGGGAGAATGAGCAGTTCTTC. Protein sequence: CASRKTGTGENEQFF.

This clone showed up just a few times. The chain couples TRBV4-2 to TRBJ2-6; TRBD1 matches 7 bases. Trimming at V came to 0 bases and at J to 2 bases, leaving 4 bases not matched to a gene. This CDR3 spans 17 amino acids. In germline, CDR1 is LGHNA, CDR2 YNFKEQ. The CDR3 is CASSQETGLAGANVLTF. The CDR3 DNA sequence: TGTGCCAGCAGCCAAGAGACAGGGTTAGCTGGGGCCAACGTCCTGACTTTC.

J is TRBJ1-1 and V is TRBV18, with D perhaps TRBD1 (6 bases). The CDR3 sequence is 18 residues long. V was cut by 2 bases and J by 0 bases, with 19 bases left in between. From germline, CDR1 is KGHSH and CDR2 LQKENI. The CDR3 loop reads CASSPAYGGPNLNTEAFF. CDR3 sequence (DNA): TGTGCCAGCTCACCAGCGTACGGGGGGCCCAACCTGAACACTGAAGCTTTCTTT. Based on the CDR3 plus reference TRBV18 and TRBJ1-1, the full variable domain is NAGVMQNPRHLVRRRGQEARLRCSPMKGHSHVYWYRQLPEEGLKFMVYLQKENIIDESGMPKERFSAEFPKEGPSILRIQQVVRGDSAAYFCASSPAYGGPNLNTEAFFGQGTRLTVV.

V usage is TRBV29-1 and J usage is TRBJ2-7, with 7 bases identical to TRBD1. Germline CDR1 is SQVTM and CDR2 is ANQGSEA. The length of the CDR3 is 13 residues. V lost 5 bases to trimming and J lost 2 bases; unmatched junction nucleotides: 6. This CDR3 is CSVTSTGAYEQYF. The DNA for the CDR3 is TGCAGCGTTACTAGTACAGGGGCCTACGAGCAGTACTTC.

CDR3 region: CASSLASGSNNEQYF. CDR3 coding DNA: TGTGCCAGCAGCTTAGCTAGCGGGAGTAATAACGAGCAGTACTTC. The V call is TRBV7-7, the J call TRBJ2-7, with 9 bases aligning to TRBD2. V shed 0 bases, J shed 5 bases, and the junction held 5 bases outside the gene matches. This CDR3 comprises 15 residues. Per germline, CDR1 SSHAT and CDR2 FNYEAQ (reference sequence).

The J gene is TRBJ2-3, the V gene TRBV7-2; 9 bases align to TRBD1. Looked up from germline, CDR1 is SGHTA and CDR2 is FQGNSA. Trimming took 5 bases from V and 3 from J; bases not matched to a gene: 3. The CDR3 contains 14 residues. The CDR3 coding sequence is TGTGCCAGCAGCGTAGGACAGGGGACAGATACGCAGTATTTT. Translation gives CASSVGQGTDTQYF. Variable domain in full (rest from reference TRBV7-2 and TRBJ2-3): GAGVSQSPSNKVTEKGKDVELRCDPISGHTALYWYRQSLGQGLEFLIYFQGNSAPDKSGLPSDRFSAERTGGSVSTLTIQRTQQEDSAVYLCASSVGQGTDTQYFGPGTRLTVL.

The V and J genes are TRBV7-2 and TRBJ2-7, with 9 bases fitting TRBD1. This CDR3 is built from 15 residues. CDR1 and CDR2 (germline): SGHTA, FQGNSA. V shed 1 base, J shed 5 bases, and the junction held 6 bases outside the gene matches. This CDR3 is CASSLVSGQGNEQYF. CDR3 nucleotides: TGTGCCAGCAGCTTAGTATCCGGACAGGGGAACGAGCAGTACTTC.

The rearrangement joins TRBV6-5 to TRBJ2-3, with 8 bases lining up with TRBD2. From germline, CDR1 is MNHEY and CDR2 SVGAGI. With V trimmed by 5 bases and J by 4 bases, 5 bases remained unmatched. The CDR3 has 14 amino acids. The CDR3 sequence: CASSTGLGADTQYF. The DNA for the CDR3 is TGTGCCAGCAGTACGGGACTAGGCGCAGATACGCAGTATTTT.

This sequence joins TRBV5-1 and TRBJ1-1, with TRBD1 identical over 8 bases. The CDR3 length is 17 residues. From germline, CDR1 is SGHRS and CDR2 YFSETQ. V shed 6 bases and J 4 bases; nucleotides not matched to a gene: 17. The CDR3 DNA reads as TGCGCCAGCACCCGGACAGGGTTGGGAGCCCAAGCCACTGAAGCTTTCTTT. It yields the protein CASTRTGLGAQATEAFF.

The count of this clone is one. The chain joins TRBV7-2 to TRBJ2-3, with 8 bases lining up with TRBD1. The junction had 9 bases not matched to a gene; V was cut back by 1 base and J by 3 bases. The V gene's germline CDR1 is SGHTA and CDR2 FQGNSA. The CDR3 loop spans 17 amino acids. The CDR3 reads CASSLGIGQGATDTQYF. The CDR3 region has the DNA TGTGCCAGCAGCTTAGGAATAGGGCAGGGGGCTACAGATACGCAGTATTTT. The complete variable domain, with remaining parts taken from reference TRBV7-2 and TRBJ2-3, reads GAGVSQSPSNKVTEKGKDVELRCDPISGHTALYWYRQSLGQGLEFLIYFQGNSAPDKSGLPSDRFSAERTGGSVSTLTIQRTQQEDSAVYLCASSLGIGQGATDTQYFGPGTRLTVL.

CDR3 protein: CASSASTWGRETQYF. In nucleotides, the CDR3 is TGTGCCAGCAGTGCTTCGACTTGGGGCCGGGAGACCCAGTACTTC. J is TRBJ2-5 and V is TRBV6-1; D perhaps matches TRBD1 (5 bases). V gave up 4 bases and J gave up 5 bases, with 17 bases separating them. This CDR3 contains 15 residues. Germline V gives CDR1 MNHNS, CDR2 SASEGT.

There are a few counts of this clone. This chain links TRBV18 with TRBJ2-7; TRBD2 matches at 10 bases. The CDR3 loop spans 15 amino acids. Germline CDR1 is KGHSH and CDR2 is LQKENI. J lost 6 bases, V lost 3 bases, and 8 bases had no gene match. CDR3 bases: TGTGCCAGCTCACCTATTAGCGGGGGGCTGGGCGAGCAGTACTTC. Amino acids: CASSPISGGLGEQYF.

The CDR3 is CASSVGGAANSYEQYF. CDR3 coding DNA: TGTGCCAGCAGCGTCGGGGGGGCGGCTAACTCCTACGAGCAGTACTTC. The genes are TRBV9 and TRBJ2-7; 8 bases are a match to TRBD2. The V gene's germline CDR1 is SGDLS and CDR2 YYNGEE. V was pared by 2 bases and J by 0 bases, with 7 bases of the junction left unmatched. The CDR3 runs 16 residues.

The rearrangement joins TRBV14 to TRBJ1-2; the match to TRBD1 covers 8 bases. Trimming at V came to 4 bases and at J to 3 bases, leaving 1 base not matched to a gene. Germline V lookup: CDR1 SGHDN, CDR2 FVKESK. The length of the CDR3 is 13 residues. The chain's CDR3 is CASSPGQDYGYTF. The CDR3 nucleotides read TGTGCCAGCAGCCCGGGACAGGACTATGGCTACACCTTC. The complete variable domain, with remaining parts taken from reference TRBV14 and TRBJ1-2, reads EAGVTQFPSHSVIEKGQTVTLRCDPISGHDNLYWYRRVMGKEIKFLLHFVKESKQDESGMPNNRFLAERTGGTYSTLKVQPAELEDSGVYFCASSPGQDYGYTFGSGTRLTVV.

Only a few counts were recorded for this clone. The V call is TRBV18, the J call TRBJ1-1; no clear D gene. The germline V and J ends were trimmed by 3 bases and 7 bases, with 9 bases remaining between them. This CDR3 contains 12 residues. Per germline, CDR1 KGHSH and CDR2 LQKENI. CDR3 bases: TGTGCCAGCTCACCGGAGAGGCTTGAAGCTTTCTTT. It yields the protein CASSPERLEAFF.

The gene calls are TRBV5-1 and TRBJ2-5; 10 bases fit TRBD2. This CDR3 has 13 amino acids. Losses at the gene ends were 5 bases for V and 5 bases for J; bases not matched to a gene: 3. Per the germline V gene, CDR1 is SGHRS and CDR2 is YFSETQ. For the CDR3, the DNA is TGCGCCAGCAGTCTTAGCGGGGGGGAGACCCAGTACTTC. The encoded protein is CASSLSGGETQYF.